The entry below gives a single T cell receptor (beta chain) sequence along with its context. The data were taken from a study of T cell clones after liver transplantation. At the level of the study: Without induction therapy, subjects received standard immunosuppression until 12-24 months post-transplant.

TCRdb's table, derived via immunoSEQ multiplex PCR, lists solely in-frame clones and lacks some. The table shows 20,000 or so clones, with approximately 94% occurring only once. Per the germline V gene, CDR1 is SGDLS and CDR2 is YYNGEE. After removal of 0 bases from V and 6 bases from J, the junction contained 5 bases not matched to a gene. The CDR3 totals 14 residues. The V and J genes are TRBV9 and TRBJ2-7; 8 bases are shared with TRBD2. This TCR came from a human patient who received a liver transplant. Some T cells may have originated in the graft donor. The sequencing here drew on CD8+ T cells from blood, taken less than 27 months after liver transplant. CDR3 nucleotides: TGTGCCAGCAGCGTAGCGGGGGGGGGCTCCGAGCAGTACTTC. Translation: CASSVAGGGSEQYF.